Here is one T cell receptor (beta chain) with its context. This clonotype was counted at least ten times. No cognate antigen has been identified for it. Base qualities were left out, and no much larger clone turns up one base away. Libraries of naive CD8 T cells were generated from roughly 18,000 to 920,000 sorted cells, with 10%, 30% or 50% of the purified RNA used. On a BD FACSAria II, naive CD8 T cells were FACS-sorted as CD8+CD4-CCR7+CD45RA+ and collected into RLT Plus buffer. To test detection sensitivity, Jurkat RNA equal to around 10 TCR copies was added to samples of about 17,000-1,100,000 naive CD8 T cells. CD8 T cells were enriched using RosetteSep CD8+ T Cell Enrichment Cocktail and Ficoll-Paque, and the enriched cells then underwent ACK red cell lysis. The CDR3 measures 16 amino acids from cysteine to phenylalanine. The DNA shown is the 48-base CDR3, in frame from base 1. V is clipped by 0 bases and J by 6 bases, and the sequence between their germline boundaries is 15 bases long. Sequences MGHRA (CDR1) and YSYEKL (CDR2) are obtained from the germline V gene.

These data originate in a study of molecular identifiers for immune sequencing clone quantification (dated by TCRdb to the late 2010s). Regarding the complete study: For a replicate experiment, the RNA from either approximately 20,000 or 100,000 naive CD8 T cells was divided into five aliquots, and four of those aliquots went on to sequencing. The study was a methods study using CD8 T cells to benchmark molecular-identifier clustering-based TCR repertoire sequencing (MIDCIRS) and TCR RNA copy counting.

General study outcomes and caveats: The sizes of highly expanded clones could end up underestimated when identical TCR molecules share a barcode. A single cell's worth of spiked-in Jurkat TCR RNA was reported detectable even among 850,000 to 1,000,000 naive CD8 T cells. The naive libraries included spiked-in Jurkat TCR RNA (over nine copies' worth), and this RNA is not part of the donor repertoire. In CMV-specific effector cells, over 99% of molecules were held by clones above 20 RNA copies, whereas under 1% of molecules were held by such clones in naive cells. Modeling gave around 3 recovered TCR RNA copies per cell versus around 10 by digital PCR, implying around 30% capture efficiency. Without barcode sub-clustering, chimeric consensus sequences inflated TCR diversity; chimeras reached as high as 47%.

The library was prepared using PCR. The listed sequencing device is Illumina HiSeq 4000. Bulk TCR libraries were generated as previously described, with the TCR primers listed in Table S5 used. The Qiagen AllPrep DNA/RNA kit was used to purify total RNA. Before analysis, reads from multiple sequencing runs of one library were combined. In the paper's pipeline: Reads were retained only if an exact TCR constant sequence was present, and the retained reads were trimmed to 150 nt and grouped according to their 12-nt molecular barcodes. Reads inside each barcode group were sub-clustered using a 15% Levenshtein threshold, and a quality-weighted consensus sequence was constructed for each RNA molecule. Non-functional sequences were filtered out, along with any lower-count sequence sitting one edit away from another sequence. Based on fitting two negative binomial distributions, any barcode sub-cluster with under 20% of the maximum read count was discarded. Through fastp at Q25 and MiXCR, TCRdb rebuilt clones from the public reads, retaining in-frame beta chains. Here each entry gathers all rows of one CDR3 protein and keeps the most common genes and DNA. TCRdb, rather than the study authors, made the V and J calls. For this sample the table gives about 510,000 distinct CDR3 sequences, of which over 20% were detected only once. The top ten clonotypes cover around 0.86% of the sample.

Recombination linked TRBV4-1 to TRBJ1-5; a tentative D match to TRBD1 spans 5 bases. The receptor was derived from a human donor in good health. Some libraries in this study had Jurkat cell RNA spiked in. Input material: naive CD8+ T cells from blood, with Jurkat cell RNA spiked in. The sample's cell subset or site label is to be understood as: FACS-sorted CD8+CD4-CCR7+CD45RA+ naive T cells. The nucleotide sequence reads as follows: TGCGCCAGCAGCCAAGAGCCCCAGGGCATAGGTCAGCCCCAGCATTTT. Its protein is CASSQEPQGIGQPQHF.